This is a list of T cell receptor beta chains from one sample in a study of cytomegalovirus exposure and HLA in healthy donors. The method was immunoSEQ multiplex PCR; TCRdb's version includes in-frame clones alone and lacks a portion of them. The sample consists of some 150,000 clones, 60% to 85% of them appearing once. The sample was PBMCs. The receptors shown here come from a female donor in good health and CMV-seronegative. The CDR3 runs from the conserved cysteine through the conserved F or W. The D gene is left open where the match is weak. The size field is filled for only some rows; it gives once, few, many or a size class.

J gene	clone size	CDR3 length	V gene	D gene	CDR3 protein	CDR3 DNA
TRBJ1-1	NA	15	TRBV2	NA	CASSESGAVNTEAFF	TGTGCCAGCAGTGAATCTGGGGCGGTGAACACTGAAGCTTTCTTT
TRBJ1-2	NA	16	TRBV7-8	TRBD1	CASSLASGQDPYGYTF	TGTGCCAGCAGCTTAGCGTCAGGACAGGATCCCTATGGCTACACCTTC
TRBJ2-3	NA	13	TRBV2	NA	CASGIGGGDTQYF	TGTGCCAGCGGTATCGGGGGAGGAGATACGCAGTATTTT
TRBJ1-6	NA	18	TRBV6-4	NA	CASSEAPLNVVNNSPLHF	TGTGCCAGCAGTGAAGCACCCCTCAATGTGGTCAATAATTCACCCCTCCACTTT
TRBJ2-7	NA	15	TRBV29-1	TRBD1	CSGSRPGQGAYEQYF	TGCAGCGGATCTCGTCCGGGACAGGGGGCCTACGAGCAGTACTTC
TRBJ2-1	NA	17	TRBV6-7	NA	CASSCIRVRGSYNEQFF	TGTGCCAGCAGTTGCATCAGAGTCCGCGGCTCCTACAATGAGCAGTTCTTC
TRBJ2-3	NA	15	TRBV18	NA	CASSDLADSTDTQYF	TGTGCCAGCAGCGATCTAGCCGATAGCACAGATACGCAGTATTTT
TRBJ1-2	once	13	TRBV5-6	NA	CASSLDNLKDYTF	TGTGCCAGCAGCCTGGACAATTTGAAAGACTACACCTTC
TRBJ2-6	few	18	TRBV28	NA	CASSSALVRGFGANVLTF	TGTGCCAGCAGTTCAGCCCTAGTCAGGGGTTTTGGGGCCAACGTCCTGACTTTC
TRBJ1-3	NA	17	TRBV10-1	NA	CASSESTGIRSGNTIYF	TGCGCCAGCAGTGAGTCGACAGGAATTCGCTCTGGAAACACCATATATTTT
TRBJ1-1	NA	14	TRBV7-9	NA	CASSLGGGNTEAFF	TGTGCCAGCAGCTTAGGGGGGGGGAACACTGAAGCTTTCTTT
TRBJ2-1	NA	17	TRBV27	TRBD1	CASSFSGGAIPYNEQFF	TGTGCCAGCAGTTTTTCAGGGGGCGCAATCCCCTACAATGAGCAGTTCTTC
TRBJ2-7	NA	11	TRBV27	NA	CWPGKKDEQYF	TGCTGGCCGGGGAAAAAAGACGAGCAGTACTTC
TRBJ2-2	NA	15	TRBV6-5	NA	CASSYARGLTGELFF	TGTGCCAGCAGTTACGCGCGGGGACTCACCGGGGAGCTGTTTTTT
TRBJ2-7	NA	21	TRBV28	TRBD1	CASSLFLGFMGDRVNSYEQYF	TGTGCCAGCAGTTTATTTTTAGGGTTCATGGGGGACAGGGTAAACTCCTACGAGCAGTACTTC
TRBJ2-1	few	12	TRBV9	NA	CASSGTYNEQFF	TGTGCCAGCAGCGGAACTTACAATGAGCAGTTCTTC
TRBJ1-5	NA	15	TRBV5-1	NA	CASSLSSGSNQPQHF	TGCGCCAGCAGCCTTTCCTCGGGGAGCAATCAGCCCCAGCATTTT
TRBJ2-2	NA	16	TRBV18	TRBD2	CASSFFRSGVTGELFF	TGTGCCAGCTCATTCTTCAGGAGCGGGGTCACCGGGGAGCTGTTTTTT
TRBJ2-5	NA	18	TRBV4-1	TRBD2	CASSQAQRGVGIQETQYF	TGCGCCAGCAGCCAAGCCCAGCGGGGGGTGGGGATCCAAGAGACCCAGTACTTC
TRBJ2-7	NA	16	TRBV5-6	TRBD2	CASSPALRLADYEQYF	TGTGCCAGCAGCCCCGCTCTCCGACTAGCGGATTACGAGCAGTACTTC
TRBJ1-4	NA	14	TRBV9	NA	CASSRQSGVEKLFF	TGTGCCAGCAGCCGACAGTCAGGGGTTGAAAAACTGTTTTTT
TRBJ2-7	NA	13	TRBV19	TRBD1	CASSMRDSYEQYF	TGTGCCAGTAGTATGAGGGACAGCTACGAGCAGTACTTC
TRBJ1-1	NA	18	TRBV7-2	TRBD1	CASSLTPVSLQGAGEAFF	TGTGCCAGCAGCTTAACCCCTGTATCCCTACAGGGGGCGGGTGAAGCTTTCTTT
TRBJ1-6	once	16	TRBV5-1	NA	CASSFIGAGVNSPLHF	TGCGCCAGCAGCTTCATCGGGGCAGGGGTGAATTCACCCCTCCACTTT
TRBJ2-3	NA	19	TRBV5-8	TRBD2	CASSLLRAGGPASTDTQYF	TGTGCCAGCAGCTTGCTCCGGGCGGGAGGCCCGGCTAGCACAGATACGCAGTATTTT
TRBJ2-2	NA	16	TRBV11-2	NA	CASSLTGFKNTGELFF	TGTGCCAGCAGCTTAACAGGGTTTAAGAACACCGGGGAGCTGTTTTTT
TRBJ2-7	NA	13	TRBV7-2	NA	CASSTRGAPAQYF	TGTGCCAGCAGCACCCGGGGAGCCCCCGCGCAGTACTTC
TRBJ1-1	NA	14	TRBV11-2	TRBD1	CASSSSGGNTEAFF	TGTGCCAGCAGCTCTTCAGGGGGCAACACTGAAGCTTTCTTT
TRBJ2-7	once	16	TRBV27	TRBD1	CASSKLWDRAPYEQYF	TGTGCCAGCAGCAAGTTGTGGGACAGGGCCCCTTACGAGCAGTACTTC
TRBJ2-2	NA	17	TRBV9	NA	CASSLDSAGDQTGELFF	TGTGCCAGCAGCCTGGACAGCGCAGGAGACCAGACCGGGGAGCTGTTTTTT
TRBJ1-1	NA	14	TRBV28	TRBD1	CASWTGRANTEAFF	TGTGCCAGCTGGACAGGGAGGGCGAACACTGAAGCTTTCTTT
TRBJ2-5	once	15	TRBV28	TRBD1	CASSQAGGRGETQYF	TGTGCCAGCAGCCAGGCAGGGGGTAGAGGGGAGACCCAGTACTTC
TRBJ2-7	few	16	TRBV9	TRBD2	CASSPRTSGSGGEQYF	TGTGCCAGCAGCCCTCGGACTAGCGGGAGCGGGGGCGAGCAGTACTTC
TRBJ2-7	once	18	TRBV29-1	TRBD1	CSVGFGQGAVRPSYEQYF	TGCAGCGTTGGTTTTGGACAGGGGGCGGTCAGGCCCTCTTACGAGCAGTACTTC
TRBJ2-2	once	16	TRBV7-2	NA	CASSPPSAGPTGELFF	TGTGCCAGCAGCCCCCCTAGCGCGGGCCCCACCGGGGAGCTGTTTTTT
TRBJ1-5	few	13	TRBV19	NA	CASSAQGDQPQHF	TGTGCCAGTAGTGCACAGGGAGATCAGCCCCAGCATTTT
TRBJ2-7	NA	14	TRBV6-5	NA	CASSLTGGSYEQYF	TGTGCCAGCAGCCTCACAGGTGGTTCCTACGAGCAGTACTTC
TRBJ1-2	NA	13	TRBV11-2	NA	CASSPGYPYGYTF	TGTGCCAGCAGCCCCGGGTACCCCTATGGCTACACCTTC
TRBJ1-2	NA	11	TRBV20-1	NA	CSTSQTIGYTF	TGCAGTACTAGCCAAACAATCGGCTACACCTTC
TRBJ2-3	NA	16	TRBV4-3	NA	CASSQDPRIPSVTQYF	TGCGCCAGCAGCCAAGATCCGCGGATCCCGTCCGTTACGCAGTATTTT
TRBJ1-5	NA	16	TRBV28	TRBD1	CASTLPTGQSGQPQHF	TGTGCCAGCACCCTCCCGACAGGGCAGTCTGGTCAGCCCCAGCATTTT
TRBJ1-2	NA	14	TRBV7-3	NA	CASSPRRANYGYTF	TGTGCCAGCAGCCCCCGCAGGGCTAACTATGGCTACACCTTC
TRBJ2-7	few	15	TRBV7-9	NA	CASSLTEQGAHEQYF	TGTGCCAGCAGCTTAACCGAGCAGGGTGCTCACGAGCAGTACTTC
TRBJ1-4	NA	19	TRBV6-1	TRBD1	CASSEAWTGGTATNEKLFF	TGTGCCAGCAGTGAAGCCTGGACAGGAGGGACTGCAACTAATGAAAAACTGTTTTTT
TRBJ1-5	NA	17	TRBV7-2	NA	CASSLGSTKAINQPQHF	TGTGCCAGCAGCTTAGGCAGCACTAAAGCTATAAATCAGCCCCAGCATTTT
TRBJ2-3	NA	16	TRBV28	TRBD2	CASSPSGRASTDTQYF	TGTGCCAGCAGTCCGAGCGGGAGGGCTAGCACAGATACGCAGTATTTT
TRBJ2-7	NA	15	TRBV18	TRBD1	CASSPTTGQNYEQYF	TGTGCCAGCTCACCAACGACAGGGCAGAACTACGAGCAGTACTTC
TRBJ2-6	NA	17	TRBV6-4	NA	CASSDAPGASGANVLTF	TGTGCCAGCAGTGACGCCCCAGGGGCGAGTGGGGCCAACGTCCTGACTTTC
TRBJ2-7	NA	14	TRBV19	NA	CASSIKGGPYEQYF	TGTGCCAGTAGTATAAAGGGCGGGCCCTACGAGCAGTACTTC
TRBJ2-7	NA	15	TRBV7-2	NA	CASSLEAGNAREQYF	TGTGCCAGCAGCTTAGAGGCGGGGAACGCTCGCGAGCAGTACTTC
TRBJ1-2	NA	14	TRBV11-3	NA	CASSLEEGIHGYTF	TGTGCCAGCAGCTTAGAGGAGGGGATCCATGGCTACACCTTC
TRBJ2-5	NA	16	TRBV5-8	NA	CASSLLGSGEQETQYF	TGTGCCAGCAGCTTGTTAGGTTCGGGGGAGCAAGAGACCCAGTACTTC
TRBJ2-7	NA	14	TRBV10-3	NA	CAISGPGVVYEQYF	TGTGCCATCAGTGGCCCAGGGGTCGTCTACGAGCAGTACTTC
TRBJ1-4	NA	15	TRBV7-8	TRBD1	CASSFSGTANEKLFF	TGTGCCAGCAGCTTCTCCGGGACAGCTAATGAAAAACTGTTTTTT
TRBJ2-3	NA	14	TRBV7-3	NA	CASSLGTSTDTQYF	TGTGCCAGCAGCTTAGGGACTAGCACAGATACGCAGTATTTT
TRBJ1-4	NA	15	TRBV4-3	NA	CASSPGGGTNEKLFF	TGCGCCAGCAGCCCCGGAGGAGGTACTAATGAAAAACTGTTTTTT
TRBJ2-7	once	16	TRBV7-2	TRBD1	CASSLRWDRGIYEQYF	TGTGCCAGCAGCTTACGTTGGGACAGGGGCATCTACGAGCAGTACTTC